The source of this TCR beta chain is a study of blood T cell repertoires in COVID-19. Study summary: Donors in the United States, Italy and Spain gave samples during acute or convalescent COVID-19. The analysed material was cDNA or gDNA that came from T cells, B-cell-depleted T cells, or PBMCs.

Germline assignment: CDR1 SGHDN and CDR2 FVKESK. This CDR3 has 19 amino acids. V was cut by 2 bases and J by 3 bases, with 25 bases left in between. Profiled with immunoSEQ multiplex PCR; TCRdb holds only in-frame clones, not every one. The sample has approximately 220,000 clones; approximately 90% are singletons. This TCR came from a woman in her twenties or thirties with acute COVID-19. The gene calls are TRBV14 and TRBJ1-1; D is ambiguous. Sample: PBMCs or T cells enriched from blood (not recorded which). In DNA, the CDR3 is TGTGCCAGCAGCCAATTACGGAACCTCCGTCAGGCTACTTACACTGAAGCTTTCTTT. Encoded protein: CASSQLRNLRQATYTEAFF.